The 27 T cell receptor beta chains reported below all come from one sample, sequenced in a study of cytomegalovirus exposure and HLA in healthy donors. PCR involved 60 Vbeta and 13 Jbeta primers. Data came from immunoSEQ multiplex PCR; TCRdb stores just in-frame clones and leaves some out. The record lists 150,000 to 200,000 clones, of which the ten most abundant hold around 0.79%. Source material: PBMCs. The origin of the receptors is a woman in her late teens or twenties in good health and CMV-seropositive.

V usage is TRBV30 and J usage is TRBJ2-1; D not certain. CDR1 is GTSNPN, CDR2 SVGIG, per germline (reference sequence). The CDR3 contains 17 residues. The germline V and J ends were trimmed by 5 bases and 5 bases, with 25 bases remaining between them. The DNA of the CDR3 is TGTGCCTGGGGTGGCCCGTTACTCCTTTCCCTAGACAATGAGCAGTTCTTC. Protein: CAWGGPLLLSLDNEQFF.

This sequence joins TRBV6-5 and TRBJ1-1; the match to TRBD1 covers 7 bases. Per the germline V gene, CDR1 is MNHEY and CDR2 is SVGAGI. The CDR3 length is 14 residues. V shed 5 bases, J shed 1 base, and the junction held 4 bases outside the gene matches. CDR3 residues: CASSLGQTNTEAFF. CDR3 DNA: TGTGCCAGCAGTCTGGGACAGACGAACACTGAAGCTTTCTTT.

The V gene is TRBV2, the J gene TRBJ2-3, with TRBD2 as a possible D gene (6 bases). The germline V and J ends were trimmed by 6 bases and 3 bases, with 16 bases remaining between them. Germline CDR1 SNHLY, CDR2 FYNNEI. The CDR3 is 15 amino acids. The CDR3 DNA sequence: TGTGCCAGCAGGGCCTTGGGCGGGGTAACAGATACGCAGTATTTT. As protein: CASRALGGVTDTQYF. The full variable domain, completed using reference TRBV2 and TRBJ2-3, is EPEVTQTPSHQVTQMGQEVILRCVPISNHLYFYWYRQILGQKVEFLVSFYNNEISEKSEIFDDQFSVERPDGSNFTLKIRSTKLEDSAMYFCASRALGGVTDTQYFGPGTRLTVL.

This chain uses TRBV6-1 with TRBJ2-3; TRBD1 aligns across 9 bases. V shed 5 bases and J 1 base; nucleotides not matched to a gene: 4. Germline V gene data show CDR1 as MNHNS and CDR2 as SASEGT. The CDR3 is 15 amino acids. CDR3 loop: CASSSRDRGTDTQYF. The CDR3 nucleotides are TGTGCCAGCAGTTCCCGGGACAGGGGCACAGATACGCAGTATTTT.

Here the CDR3 DNA reads TGTGCCAGCTCACCAACAACAGGGGGCGTGGAGCAGTACTTC. It is translated as CASSPTTGGVEQYF. V is TRBV18 and J is TRBJ2-7; the match to TRBD1 covers 9 bases. From germline, CDR1 is KGHSH and CDR2 LQKENI. This CDR3 region has 14 residues. J was trimmed by 7 bases and V by 2 bases; bases with no gene match: 6. The entire variable domain, with the rest obtained from reference TRBV18 and TRBJ2-7, is as follows: NAGVMQNPRHLVRRRGQEARLRCSPMKGHSHVYWYRQLPEEGLKFMVYLQKENIIDESGMPKERFSAEFPKEGPSILRIQQVVRGDSAAYFCASSPTTGGVEQYFGPGTRLTVT.

This chain links TRBV5-1 with TRBJ1-1, with TRBD1 identical over 8 bases. The CDR3 loop spans 14 amino acids. CDR1 is SGHRS, CDR2 YFSETQ, per germline. Trimming at V came to 3 bases and at J to 5 bases, leaving 6 bases not matched to a gene. The CDR3 region is CASSSQGGGTEAFF. For the CDR3, the DNA is TGCGCCAGCAGCTCACAGGGGGGAGGAACTGAAGCTTTCTTT.

The chain carries TRBV7-9 and TRBJ2-5; D may be TRBD2 (5 bases). CDR1 is SEHNR and CDR2 is FQNEAQ in the germline V gene (reference sequence). This CDR3 region has 14 residues. Trimming took 2 bases from V and 3 from J, leaving 10 bases between them. The CDR3 is CASSLSGVKETQYF. As DNA, the CDR3 is TGTGCCAGCAGCTTATCCGGGGTGAAAGAGACCCAGTACTTC.

As regards this clone: This sample includes further DNA sequences coding for the same CDR3. The chain couples TRBV5-1 to TRBJ1-1, with a tentative D call TRBD1 (5 bases). The germline V gene has CDR1 SGHRS and CDR2 YFSETQ. Trimming removed 0 bases from V and 11 bases from J, with 11 bases in between. The CDR3 contains 12 residues. The CDR3: CASSLGQTEAFF. The DNA for the CDR3 is TGCGCCAGCAGCTTGGGACAGACGGAGGCTTTCTTT.

V usage is TRBV7-3 and J usage is TRBJ1-1, with TRBD1 as a possible D gene (5 bases). The V gene lost 5 bases and the J gene lost 7 bases, with 17 bases spanning the gap. The germline V gene encodes CDR1 SGHTA and CDR2 FQGTGA. This CDR3 has 14 residues. CDR3 DNA: TGTGCCAGCAGCCCTCGGGGGTCTGGTAATGAAGCTTTCTTT. As protein: CASSPRGSGNEAFF.

The chain joins TRBV6-4 to TRBJ2-3, with 11 bases identical to TRBD2. Looked up from germline, CDR1 is MRHNA and CDR2 is SNTAGT. Trimming at V came to 2 bases and at J to 8 bases, leaving 12 bases not matched to a gene. This CDR3 spans 17 amino acids. The CDR3 here is CASSDALLAGVPSTQYF. CDR3 DNA sequence: TGTGCCAGCAGTGACGCCCTACTAGCGGGAGTCCCCTCTACGCAGTATTTT.

The J gene is TRBJ1-4, the V gene TRBV19; no reliable D call. The CDR3 sequence is 15 residues long. CDR1 is LNHDA, CDR2 SQIVND, per germline (reference sequence). Trimming took off 7 bases at V and 3 bases at J, with 15 bases between the two ends. CDR3 bases: TGTGCCAGTACCCCCGCTGGGCGTGCTAATGAAAAACTGTTTTTT. It encodes CASTPAGRANEKLFF.

This chain uses TRBV5-6 with TRBJ2-7, with 8 bases that match TRBD2. The germline CDR1 and CDR2 sequences are SGHDT and YYEEEE. V shed 4 bases and J 2 bases; nucleotides not matched to a gene: 5. The CDR3 spans 14 residues. CDR3 in DNA: TGTGCCAGCAGCCCTGCGGGGGGAACCTACGAGCAGTACTTC. Translated: CASSPAGGTYEQYF. Looking up the rest from reference TRBV5-6 and TRBJ2-7 gives the full variable domain: DAGVTQSPTHLIKTRGQQVTLRCSPKSGHDTVSWYQQALGQGPQFIFQYYEEEERQRGNFPDRFSGHQFPNYSSELNVNALLLGDSALYLCASSPAGGTYEQYFGPGTRLTVT.

V and J are TRBV7-9 and TRBJ1-4; D gene unclear. V lost 3 bases and J 11 bases, leaving 13 bases between the germline ends. This CDR3 region has 13 residues. Germline CDR1 reads SEHNR; CDR2 reads FQNEAQ (reference sequence). The CDR3 loop is CASSFGGTWKLFF. DNA for the CDR3: TGTGCCAGCAGCTTTGGCGGAACGTGGAAACTGTTTTTT. Looking up the rest from reference TRBV7-9 and TRBJ1-4 gives the full variable domain: DTGVSQNPRHKITKRGQNVTFRCDPISEHNRLYWYRQTLGQGPEFLTYFQNEAQLEKSRLLSDRFSAERPKGSFSTLEIQRTEQGDSAMYLCASSFGGTWKLFFGSGTQLSVL.

The chain joins TRBV19 to TRBJ2-7; 7 bases are a match to TRBD1. The CDR3 consists of 15 residues. Trimming removed 4 bases from V and 2 bases from J; junction bases left unmatched: 8. The germline gives CDR1 LNHDA, CDR2 SQIVND (reference sequence). The CDR3 DNA reads TGTGCCAGTAGTAGTCGACAGGGCATAACCTACGAGCAGTACTTC. Translation gives CASSSRQGITYEQYF.

DNA for the CDR3: TGTGCCAGCTCACCACGCGATACCGGGGAGCTGTTTTTT. It specifies CASSPRDTGELFF. The J gene is TRBJ2-2, the V gene TRBV18; D remains unclear. CDR1 is KGHSH and CDR2 is LQKENI in the germline V gene. The CDR3 length is 13 residues. Trimming took 1 base from V and 5 from J, leaving 5 bases between them.

This sequence joins TRBV7-8 and TRBJ2-7, with a possible D match to TRBD1 (6 bases). The CDR3 is made up of 12 amino acids. The germline gives CDR1 SGHVS, CDR2 FQNEAQ. V shed 5 bases and J shed 4 bases, with 9 bases lying between them. CDR3 DNA sequence: TGTGCCAGCAGCACGACAGGTTACGAGCAGTACTTC. Translated, it gives CASSTTGYEQYF. Variable domain in full (rest from reference TRBV7-8 and TRBJ2-7): GAGVSQSPRYKVAKRGQDVALRCDPISGHVSLFWYQQALGQGPEFLTYFQNEAQLDKSGLPSDRFFAERPEGSVSTLKIQRTQQEDSAVYLCASSTTGYEQYFGPGTRLTVT.

The chain is built from TRBV5-1 and TRBJ1-1, with 7 bases lining up with TRBD1. V lost 1 base, J lost 0 bases, and 6 bases stayed unmatched. The germline V gene has CDR1 SGHRS and CDR2 YFSETQ. The CDR3 has 16 amino acids. CDR3 bases: TGCGCCAGCAGCTTGAGGCAGGGGGAAGTGAACACTGAAGCTTTCTTT. Amino acids: CASSLRQGEVNTEAFF.

A word on this clone: Its ends do not fully match the called genes, so a read error is possible. Other DNA sequences in the same sample also yield this CDR3. The CDR3 coding sequence is TGTGCCAGCTGTTGGACAGGGTCCTACGAGCAGTACTTT. This sequence encodes CASCWTGSYEQYF. The J gene is TRBJ2-7, the V gene TRBV11-2, with TRBD1 matching 8 bases. There are 13 residues in the CDR3. Germline loops: CDR1 SGHAT, CDR2 FQNNGV.

The chain employs TRBV30 and TRBJ2-1; D uncertain. The CDR3 is made up of 14 amino acids. Trimming took 0 bases from V and 4 from J, leaving 10 bases between them. Germline CDR1 GTSNPN, CDR2 SVGIG (reference sequence). CDR3 DNA sequence: TGTGCCTGGAGTGTACCAGGAAAGTACAATGAGCAGTTCTTC. Its translation: CAWSVPGKYNEQFF.

The chain couples TRBV13 to TRBJ1-4; maybe TRBD1 (6 bases). Trimming left V 5 bases short and J 3 bases short, with 13 bases between. CDR3 length: 15 residues. Germline V gene sequence: CDR1 PRHDT, CDR2 FYEKMQ (reference sequence). The CDR3 loop reads CASSPRGGANEKLFF. The CDR3 DNA reads as TGTGCCAGCAGCCCCCGAGGGGGAGCTAATGAAAAACTGTTTTTT. Full variable domain (missing parts from reference TRBV13 and TRBJ1-4): AAGVIQSPRHLIKEKRETATLKCYPIPRHDTVYWYQQGPGQDPQFLISFYEKMQSDKGSIPDRFSAQQFSDYHSELNMSSLELGDSALYFCASSPRGGANEKLFFGSGTQLSVL.

The V gene is TRBV7-2, the J gene TRBJ1-5; 8 bases fit TRBD1. This CDR3 region has 15 residues. Germline lookup yields CDR1 SGHTA and CDR2 FQGNSA. Trimming took 5 bases from V and 5 from J; bases not matched to a gene: 8. DNA for the CDR3: TGTGCCAGCAGCGTTACTTCAGGGGGCTATCAGCCCCAGCATTTT. Translated: CASSVTSGGYQPQHF.

CDR3 protein: CASSETVYEQYF. The CDR3 region has the DNA TGCGCCAGCAGTGAGACGGTCTACGAGCAGTACTTC. The J gene is TRBJ2-7, the V gene TRBV10-1; D is unresolved. V gave up 2 bases and J gave up 3 bases, with 5 bases separating them. Germline CDR1 is WNHNN and CDR2 is SYGVQD (reference sequence). The CDR3 has 12 residues.

The chain is built from TRBV10-3 and TRBJ1-2; TRBD1 might be the D (5 bases). The CDR3 spans 14 residues. Trimming took 0 bases from V and 6 from J, leaving 11 bases between them. Germline V CDR1 and CDR2: ENHRY, SYGVKD. CDR3 in DNA: TGTGCCATCAGTGAGTCCGACAGAGTGCATGGCTACACCTTC. Translating gives CAISESDRVHGYTF.

V usage is TRBV30 and J usage is TRBJ2-3; 7 positions match TRBD2. The CDR3 loop spans 15 amino acids. V gave up 4 bases and J gave up 0 bases; unmatched junction bases: 7. Germline loops: CDR1 GTSNPN, CDR2 SVGIG (reference sequence). The CDR3 DNA reads TGTGCCTGGACCGAACTAGCGACTAGCACAGATACGCAGTATTTT. Translating gives CAWTELATSTDTQYF.

The chain uses TRBV7-3 and TRBJ2-1, with D possibly being TRBD1 (6 bases). The CDR3 contains 14 residues. CDR1 is SGHTA, CDR2 FQGTGA, per germline. V was shortened by 5 bases and J by 2 bases, with 10 bases between the two germline ends. The CDR3 DNA follows: TGTGCCAGCAGCAATACAGGGCCCTACAATGAGCAGTTCTTC. Translated: CASSNTGPYNEQFF.

This sequence joins TRBV19 and TRBJ2-7; a possible D gene is TRBD2 (6 bases). CDR1 and CDR2 (germline): LNHDA, SQIVND (reference sequence). V shed 3 bases and J shed 6 bases, with 18 bases lying between them. This CDR3 contains 15 residues. The CDR3 DNA sequence: TGTGCCAGTAGTATTGGGGAGGCCTTACCCCGCGAGCAGTACTTC. Amino acid sequence: CASSIGEALPREQYF.

The genes are TRBV25-1 and TRBJ1-1; 7 nucleotides match TRBD1. Trimming took 4 bases from V and 1 from J; bases not matched to a gene: 6. CDR1 and CDR2 from the germline V gene are MGHDK and SYGVNS. CDR3 size: 15 residues. The CDR3 protein is CASSALGQRNTEAFF. As DNA, the CDR3 is TGTGCCAGCAGTGCCTTGGGACAGAGGAACACTGAAGCTTTCTTT. Full variable domain (remainder filled in from reference TRBV25-1 and TRBJ1-1): EADIYQTPRYLVIGTGKKITLECSQTMGHDKMYWYQQDPGMELHLIHYSYGVNSTEKGDLSSESTVSRIRTEHFPLTLESARPSHTSQYLCASSALGQRNTEAFFGQGTRLTVV.